This T cell receptor (beta chain) originates from a study of T-cell reconstitution after alpha-beta-depleted transplantation in children. Many counts were recorded for this clonotype. Preparation of the TCRbeta library used unique molecular identifiers. TCRdb used MiXCR to reprocess the PCR reads, holding one entry per CDR3 protein. This table has some 240,000 distinct CDR3 sequences, 12% appearing once. The ends were cut back, 6 bases at V and 2 bases at J, with 11 bases in the middle. Germline CDR1 is SGHDN and CDR2 is FVKESK. This CDR3 spans 14 amino acids. The source material was PBMCs from the stem cell graft donor, sampled from the stem cell graft. V is TRBV14 and J is TRBJ2-1; tentative D call: TRBD2 (5 bases). The sequence derives from a human donor who donated a stem cell graft to a child with acute lymphoblastic leukemia. The CDR3: CASSSDYTYNEQFF. CDR3 DNA: TGTGCCAGCAGTTCCGACTACACCTACAATGAGCAGTTCTTC.